The 29 T cell receptor beta chains reported below all come from one sample, sequenced in a study of T cell changes during pregnancy in multiple sclerosis. The table came from immunoSEQ multiplex PCR; TCRdb's copy has only in-frame clones and leaves some out. The sample holds over 70,000 clones, roughly 92% seen once. The sample consisted of peripheral blood, taken in the third trimester of pregnancy. The source is a female donor in good health, enrolled as a control in a pregnancy study.

This rearrangement joins TRBV19 to TRBJ2-5; the D gene is possibly TRBD2 (5 bases). Germline values: CDR1 LNHDA, CDR2 SQIVND (reference sequence). CDR3 size: 14 residues. Trimming removed 6 bases at V and 2 bases at J, with 13 bases between. The CDR3 here is CASSGRTGQETQYF. The DNA for the CDR3 is TGTGCCAGTAGCGGCCGGACGGGACAAGAGACCCAGTACTTC.

In DNA, the CDR3 is TGTGCCAGCAGCTTGGTAACAGGGGGCGACCCCTACGAGCAGTACTTC. Protein sequence: CASSLVTGGDPYEQYF. This sequence joins TRBV7-8 and TRBJ2-7, with 9 nucleotides matching TRBD1. The V and J ends lost 3 bases and 2 bases, in that order; junction bases with no gene match: 8. CDR1 SGHVS and CDR2 FQNEAQ come from the germline V gene. CDR3 size: 16 residues.

The rearrangement links TRBV5-6 to TRBJ1-2; a weak D match, TRBD1 (6 bases). The CDR3 is 14 amino acids. In germline, CDR1 is SGHDT, CDR2 YYEEEE. Deletions cut 1 base from V and 6 bases from J, with 13 bases between. Written as DNA, the CDR3 is TGTGCCAGCAGCTTGTTGTCAGGGGTGCATGGCTACACCTTC. Translation gives CASSLLSGVHGYTF.

This clone was picked up one time. The rearrangement joins TRBV28 to TRBJ2-7, with TRBD1 matching 7 bases. In germline, CDR1 is MDHEN, CDR2 SYDVKM. The CDR3 is made up of 14 amino acids. With 5 bases clipped from V and 1 base from J, the junction kept 5 bases outside the gene matches. The CDR3 DNA is TGTGCCAGCAGTCCCGGGACAGCGTCCTACGAGCAGTACTTC. Its translation is CASSPGTASYEQYF.

The chain recombines TRBV28 with TRBJ2-5; 9 bases align to TRBD2. V shed 4 bases and J 5 bases; nucleotides not matched to a gene: 5. The germline CDR1 and CDR2 sequences are MDHEN and SYDVKM. The CDR3 covers 14 residues. In nucleotides, the CDR3 is TGTGCCAGCAGTTCCCCGGGACTAGCCGAGACCCAGTACTTC. Translation gives CASSSPGLAETQYF. Full variable domain (outside the CDR3, taken from reference TRBV28 and TRBJ2-5): DVKVTQSSRYLVKRTGEKVFLECVQDMDHENMFWYRQDPGLGLRLIYFSYDVKMKEKGDIPEGYSVSREKKERFSLILESASTNQTSMYLCASSSPGLAETQYFGPGTRLLVL.

The rearrangement links TRBV11-2 to TRBJ1-5, with 7 bases lining up with TRBD1. The J segment lost 0 bases and the V segment lost 4 bases, leaving 3 bases of the junction unmatched. The germline V gene encodes CDR1 SGHAT and CDR2 FQNNGV. The CDR3 is made up of 15 amino acids. The CDR3 loop reads CASSSGGPSNQPQHF. The DNA for the CDR3 is TGTGCCAGCAGCTCAGGGGGGCCTAGCAATCAGCCCCAGCATTTT.

The chain recombines TRBV11-2 with TRBJ1-2, with D tentatively TRBD1 (6 bases). Trimming cost V 1 base and J 4 bases, with 13 bases left between them. The CDR3 totals 15 residues. Germline V gene data show CDR1 as SGHAT and CDR2 as FQNNGV. The CDR3 reads CASSLVGGHFYGYTF. The CDR3, as DNA: TGTGCCAGCAGCTTAGTTGGGGGACACTTCTATGGCTACACCTTC.

The V and J genes are TRBV11-1 and TRBJ2-3; tentatively, D is TRBD2 (6 bases). The V end was cut by 1 base, the J end by 11 bases, with 7 bases between. Germline CDR1 is SGHAT and CDR2 is FQDESV (reference sequence). This CDR3 has 11 amino acids. The chain's CDR3 is CASSLERVQYF. Written as DNA, the CDR3 is TGTGCCAGCAGCTTAGAGCGGGTGCAGTATTTT.

The chain has TRBV2 and TRBJ2-3; 16 bases align to TRBD2. Germline V gene lookup returns CDR1 SNHLY and CDR2 FYNNEI. The CDR3 runs 15 residues. Trimming removed 8 bases from V and 4 bases from J; junction bases left unmatched: 3. The CDR3 DNA reads TGTGCCAGCGGGACTAGCGGGGGGGTAGCAGATACGCAGTATTTT. Translation gives CASGTSGGVADTQYF.

The chain is built from TRBV6-5 and TRBJ1-2; possibly TRBD1 for D (6 bases). V shed 8 bases and J shed 3 bases, with 16 bases lying between them. CDR3 length: 14 amino acids. Looked up from germline, CDR1 is MNHEY and CDR2 is SVGAGI. CDR3 sequence: CASGRQGPHYGYTF. The CDR3 DNA is TGTGCCAGCGGCCGGCAGGGGCCACACTATGGCTACACCTTC.

This chain links TRBV19 with TRBJ2-7; D unclear. Germline CDR1 and CDR2: LNHDA and SQIVND (reference sequence). The ends were cut back, 3 bases at V and 6 bases at J, with 18 bases in the middle. This CDR3 is 15 amino acids long. The CDR3 spells CASSIQTEPYVEQYF. The CDR3 bases are TGTGCCAGTAGTATCCAGACTGAACCGTACGTCGAGCAGTACTTC.

This clone was picked up a small number of times. V usage is TRBV7-8 and J usage is TRBJ2-2; perhaps TRBD2 as D (6 bases). The CDR3 has 18 amino acids. The ends were cut back, 1 base at V and 1 base at J, with 16 bases in the middle. CDR1 SGHVS and CDR2 FQNEAQ come from the germline V gene. The CDR3 spells CASSLGHGFSGNTGELFF. Here the CDR3 DNA reads TGTGCCAGCAGCTTAGGTCATGGGTTTAGCGGGAACACCGGGGAGCTGTTTTTT.

The genes are TRBV28 and TRBJ1-2; the match to TRBD1 covers 7 bases. The trim removed 7 bases at V and 4 bases at J, leaving 6 bases unmatched. The CDR3 sequence is 13 residues long. The V gene's germline CDR1 is MDHEN and CDR2 SYDVKM. CDR3 sequence: CASNRQGPYGYTF. DNA for the CDR3: TGTGCCAGCAACCGACAGGGTCCCTATGGCTACACCTTC.

The V and J genes are TRBV7-2 and TRBJ2-3; TRBD2 might be the D (7 bases). Germline V gives CDR1 SGHTA, CDR2 FQGNSA. Trimming took off 5 bases at V and 6 bases at J, with 15 bases between the two ends. There are 14 residues in the CDR3. The CDR3 loop is CASSPGGGGDTQYF. The CDR3 DNA is TGTGCCAGCAGCCCAGGAGGGGGGGGTGATACGCAGTATTTT.

This chain connects TRBV28 to TRBJ2-3; D might be TRBD2 (7 bases). CDR3 size: 14 residues. The V and J ends lost 3 bases and 5 bases respectively, with 12 bases between them. CDR1 is MDHEN and CDR2 is SYDVKM in the germline V gene. This chain's CDR3 is CASSFGGPRDTQYF. CDR3 DNA sequence: TGTGCCAGCAGTTTCGGGGGGCCCAGAGATACGCAGTATTTT.

The gene calls are TRBV28 and TRBJ2-7; 12 nucleotides agree with TRBD2. This CDR3 has 14 amino acids. V trimming: 8 bases; J trimming: 3 bases; junction bases outside the gene matches: 5. CDR1 MDHEN and CDR2 SYDVKM come from the germline V gene. As DNA, the CDR3 is TGTGCCAGCGCGACTAGCGGGAGTTTCTACGAGCAGTACTTC. Encoded protein: CASATSGSFYEQYF.

CDR3: CASTPGADRKIWNSPLHF. In DNA, the CDR3 is TGTGCCAGTACCCCCGGCGCCGACAGAAAGATTTGGAATTCACCCCTCCACTTT. This chain links TRBV19 with TRBJ1-6; D is perhaps TRBD1 (5 bases). V was clipped by 7 bases and J by 7 bases, with 26 bases between them. The CDR3 is made up of 18 amino acids. Germline loops: CDR1 LNHDA, CDR2 SQIVND (reference sequence).

The rearrangement joins TRBV28 to TRBJ2-5; D remains unclear. Germline CDR1 and CDR2: MDHEN and SYDVKM. V was pared by 3 bases and J by 4 bases, with 15 bases between. CDR3 size: 15 residues. CDR3 bases: TGTGCCAGCAGTTTTTCTCGGTCTCGACTAGAGACCCAGTACTTC. It specifies CASSFSRSRLETQYF.

CDR3 nucleotides: TGTGCCAGCAGTTACTCAGGGGTCGAAGGCTACACCTTC. Amino acid sequence: CASSYSGVEGYTF. J is TRBJ1-2 and V is TRBV6-6; a possible D gene is TRBD1 (5 bases). The CDR3 spans 13 residues. CDR1 and CDR2 from the germline V gene are MNHNY and SVGAGI (reference sequence). V shed 0 bases and J shed 8 bases, with 10 bases lying between them.

The CDR3 loop is CASSTPRESADGYTF. As DNA, the CDR3 is TGTGCCAGCAGTACCCCTAGGGAGTCAGCCGATGGCTACACCTTC. The chain carries TRBV28 and TRBJ1-2, with unresolved D. Per the germline V gene, CDR1 is MDHEN and CDR2 is SYDVKM. Trimming removed 5 bases at V and 6 bases at J, with 19 bases between. The CDR3 has 15 residues.

The chain carries TRBV5-8 and TRBJ1-1, with D perhaps TRBD1 (6 bases). This CDR3 region has 14 residues. The germline CDR1 and CDR2 sequences are SGHTS and YDEGEE. V was shortened by 1 base and J by 5 bases, with 12 bases between the two germline ends. The CDR3 reads CASSLRGAQTEAFF. DNA for the CDR3: TGTGCCAGCAGCTTGCGGGGGGCGCAAACTGAAGCTTTCTTT.

This clone was seen only once. The chain's CDR3 is CASSIPNRDPYEQYF. CDR3 bases: TGTGCCAGTAGTATCCCCAACAGGGATCCCTACGAGCAGTACTTC. This chain connects TRBV19 to TRBJ2-7; TRBD1 might be the D (6 bases). The germline gives CDR1 LNHDA, CDR2 SQIVND (reference sequence). V was clipped by 3 bases and J by 2 bases, with 14 bases between them. The CDR3 sequence is 15 residues long.

This rearrangement joins TRBV5-4 to TRBJ2-5, with 11 positions matching TRBD2. Germline V CDR1 and CDR2: SGHNT, YYREEE (reference sequence). Trimming cost V 0 bases and J 2 bases; bases outside gene matches: 3. This CDR3 is built from 16 residues. The CDR3 DNA follows: TGTGCCAGCAGCTTGGGACTAGCGGGATATCAAGAGACCCAGTACTTC. Protein product: CASSLGLAGYQETQYF.

V usage is TRBV9 and J usage is TRBJ2-7, with a tentative D call TRBD2 (6 bases). The germline gives CDR1 SGDLS, CDR2 YYNGEE. CDR3 size: 14 residues. Trimming removed 4 bases at V and 1 base at J, with 12 bases between. The CDR3 protein is CASSPQGLSYEQYF. The CDR3, as DNA: TGTGCCAGCAGCCCCCAGGGACTTTCCTACGAGCAGTACTTC.

V gene TRBV6-5 combines with J gene TRBJ1-1; D is ambiguous. Germline CDR1 and CDR2: MNHEY and SVGAGI. The V end lost 0 bases, the J end lost 3 bases, and 5 bases lay between the germline ends. This CDR3 contains 13 residues. The CDR3 bases are TGTGCCAGCAGTTACTCATCGGACACTGAAGCTTTCTTT. It encodes CASSYSSDTEAFF.

In this sample, this clone turned up once. The chain couples TRBV2 to TRBJ2-1, with D perhaps matching TRBD2 (5 bases). The CDR3 has 15 amino acids. The germline V gene encodes CDR1 SNHLY and CDR2 FYNNEI. The germline V and J ends were trimmed by 4 bases and 2 bases, with 12 bases remaining between them. The CDR3 is CASSGTRHTYNEQFF. The CDR3 coding sequence is TGTGCCAGCAGTGGGACTCGGCATACCTACAATGAGCAGTTCTTC.

V is TRBV6-5 and J is TRBJ2-1, with 7 bases that match TRBD1. The CDR3 totals 15 residues. Germline V gene lookup returns CDR1 MNHEY and CDR2 SVGAGI. Trimming took 3 bases from V and 1 from J; bases not matched to a gene: 3. The CDR3 nucleotides are TGTGCCAGCAGTTATTACAGGGGTTCCTACAATGAGCAGTTCTTC. Amino acid sequence: CASSYYRGSYNEQFF.

The chain joins TRBV28 to TRBJ1-2; 8 nucleotides agree with TRBD1. Germline lookup yields CDR1 MDHEN and CDR2 SYDVKM. The CDR3 covers 16 residues. V trimming: 5 bases; J trimming: 4 bases; junction bases outside the gene matches: 12. CDR3 nucleotide sequence: TGTGCCAGCAGTACCGGACAGGGAGGGAGTATCTATGGCTACACCTTC. Translated: CASSTGQGGSIYGYTF.

The V and J genes are TRBV15 and TRBJ1-5; TRBD1 might be the D (5 bases). Germline CDR1 and CDR2: LNHNV and YYDKDF (reference sequence). The CDR3 runs 14 residues. The V end was cut by 5 bases, the J end by 5 bases, with 13 bases between. CDR3 region: CATSGGAGYQPQHF. In DNA form, the CDR3 reads TGTGCCACCAGCGGCGGGGCAGGGTATCAGCCCCAGCATTTT.